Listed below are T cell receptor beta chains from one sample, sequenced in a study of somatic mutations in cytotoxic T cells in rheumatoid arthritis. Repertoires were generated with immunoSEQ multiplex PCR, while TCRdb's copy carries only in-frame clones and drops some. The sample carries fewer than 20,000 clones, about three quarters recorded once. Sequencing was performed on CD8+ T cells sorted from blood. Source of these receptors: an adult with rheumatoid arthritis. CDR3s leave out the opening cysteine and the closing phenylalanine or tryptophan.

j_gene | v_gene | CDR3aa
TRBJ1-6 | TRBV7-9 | ASSRTGLGNSPLH
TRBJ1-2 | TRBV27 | ASSLSGYGYT
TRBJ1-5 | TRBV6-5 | ASSYGVGGDQPQH
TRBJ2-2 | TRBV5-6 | ASSLEGGPNTGELF
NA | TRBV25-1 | ASSSLGDSPHEQY
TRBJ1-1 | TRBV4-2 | ASSPGGAGTEAF
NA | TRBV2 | ASSGDGSYEQY
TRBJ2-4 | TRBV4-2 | ASSQVSVVITKNIQC
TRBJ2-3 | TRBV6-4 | ASSDSWQGEDTQY
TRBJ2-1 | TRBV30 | AWNLAGGNNEQF
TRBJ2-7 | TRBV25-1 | ASSRSGGALYEQY
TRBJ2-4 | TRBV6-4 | ASSDDGGSGKNIQY
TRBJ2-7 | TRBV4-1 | ASSQAWTGTYEQY
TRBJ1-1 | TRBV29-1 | SVERGDTEAF
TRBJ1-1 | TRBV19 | ASTPGLITEAF
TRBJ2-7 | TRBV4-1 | ASSQGGAAYYEQY
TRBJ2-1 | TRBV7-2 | ASSLDRGGSYDEQF
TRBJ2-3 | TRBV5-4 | ASNLEPFSTDTQY
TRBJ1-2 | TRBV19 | ASTPPRGFGYGYT
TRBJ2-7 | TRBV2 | ATRRARTPYEQY
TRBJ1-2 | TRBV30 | AWSVTENYGYT
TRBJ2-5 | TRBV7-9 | ASSLLGTLGPQETQY
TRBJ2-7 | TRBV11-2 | ASSSYLSTYEQY
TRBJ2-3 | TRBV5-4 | ASSLAGPVLGEQY
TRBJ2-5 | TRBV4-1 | ASSQVTTQETQY
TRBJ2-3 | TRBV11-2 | ASRLAGERDTQY
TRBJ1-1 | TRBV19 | ASSTRVWNTEAF
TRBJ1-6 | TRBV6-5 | ASSYGEGSPLH
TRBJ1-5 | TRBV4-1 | ASSPHSNQPQH
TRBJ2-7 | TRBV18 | ASSPTGGGLDEQY
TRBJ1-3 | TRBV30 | AERRRSLAGNTIY
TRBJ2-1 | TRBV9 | ASSVVSGGDNEQF
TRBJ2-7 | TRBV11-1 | ASSLAFHEQY
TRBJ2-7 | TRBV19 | ASSPYTGGYEQY
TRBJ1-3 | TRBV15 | ATPGTKGTGNTIY
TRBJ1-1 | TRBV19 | ASKRPGQVNTEAF
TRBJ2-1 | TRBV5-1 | ASSAGLAYNEQF